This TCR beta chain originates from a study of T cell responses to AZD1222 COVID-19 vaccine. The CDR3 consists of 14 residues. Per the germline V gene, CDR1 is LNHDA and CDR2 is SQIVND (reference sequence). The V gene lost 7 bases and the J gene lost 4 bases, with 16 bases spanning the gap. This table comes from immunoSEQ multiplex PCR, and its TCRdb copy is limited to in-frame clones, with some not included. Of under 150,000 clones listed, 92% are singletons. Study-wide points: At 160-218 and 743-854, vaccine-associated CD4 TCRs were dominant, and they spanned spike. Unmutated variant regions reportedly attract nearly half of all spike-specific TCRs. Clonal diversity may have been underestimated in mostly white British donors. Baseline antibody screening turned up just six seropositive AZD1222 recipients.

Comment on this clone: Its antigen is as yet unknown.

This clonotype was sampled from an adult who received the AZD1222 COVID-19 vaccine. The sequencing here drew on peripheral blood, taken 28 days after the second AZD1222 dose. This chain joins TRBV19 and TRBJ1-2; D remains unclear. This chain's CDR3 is CASTGSPAIYGYTF. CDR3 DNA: TGTGCCAGTACGGGCTCACCCGCGATCTATGGCTACACCTTC.